This TCR beta chain was recovered during a study of shared clonotypes between healthy human individuals. Whole-study findings and limits: Memory subsets generally showed lower estimated richness than naive subsets.

All donors were Caucasian adults living in Nashville, Tennessee. Authors' methods: ImmunoSEQ output lacked quality scores and full-length reads, limiting matched filtering. The protocol was immunoSEQ multiplex PCR, while the TCRdb copy is restricted to in-frame clones and leaves out a portion. V and J calls and clone size are copied from that table; D and trimming were computed from the DNA. This sample has a few million clones, with more than 80% found just once. Trimming left V 4 bases short and J 4 bases short, with 10 bases between. In germline, CDR1 is SQVTM, CDR2 ANQGSEA. The length of the CDR3 is 12 residues. For this clone: The antigen is not known.

The receptor comes from a man between 18 and 29 years old in good health. The gene calls are TRBV29-1 and TRBJ1-1; D is possibly TRBD1 (5 bases). The specimen was naive CD4+ T cells sorted from blood. Sample subset: CD45RA+ positively selected. CDR3 region: CSVVPGLTEAFF. DNA of the CDR3: TGCAGCGTTGTGCCGGGGCTCACTGAAGCTTTCTTT.